A single sample gave rise to the 24 T cell receptor beta chains below, sequenced in a study of CD8 T cells in Susac syndrome. Random hexamers primed reverse transcription of about 0.5 to 1 ug RNA. Each CDR3 protein is one row after TCRdb ran MiXCR on the immunoSEQ multiplex PCR reads. Seen here are fewer than 250,000 distinct CDR3 sequences, 92% observed once, and the top ten hold about 0.13%. Material for sequencing was CD8+ T cells from PBMCs. The source is a human donor with multiple sclerosis.

This clonotype was found once. This sequence joins TRBV13 and TRBJ1-2, with a possible D match to TRBD1 (6 bases). Germline V CDR1 and CDR2: PRHDT, FYEKMQ (reference sequence). V was clipped by 4 bases and J by 2 bases, with 23 bases between them. This CDR3 is 18 amino acids long. The CDR3 sequence is CASSSHRPADRPNYGYTF. For the CDR3, the DNA is TGTGCCAGCAGCTCCCACCGTCCGGCCGACAGGCCAAACTATGGCTACACCTTC. The whole variable domain, filled in from reference TRBV13 and TRBJ1-2, reads AAGVIQSPRHLIKEKRETATLKCYPIPRHDTVYWYQQGPGQDPQFLISFYEKMQSDKGSIPDRFSAQQFSDYHSELNMSSLELGDSALYFCASSSHRPADRPNYGYTFGSGTRLTVV.

The CDR3 here is CAISDAQLNTEAFF. The CDR3 DNA reads as TGTGCCATCAGTGACGCGCAACTGAACACTGAAGCTTTCTTT. The chain uses TRBV10-3 and TRBJ1-1; no clear D gene. The CDR3 is 14 amino acids. V was shortened by 3 bases and J by 0 bases, with 8 bases between the two germline ends. CDR1 ENHRY and CDR2 SYGVKD come from the germline V gene.

The chain combines TRBV5-6 with TRBJ2-1; no firm D call. V lost 3 bases and J 2 bases, leaving 12 bases between the germline ends. This CDR3 is 15 amino acids long. Germline lookup yields CDR1 SGHDT and CDR2 YYEEEE. CDR3 in amino acids: CASSSTVIAYNEQFF. DNA for the CDR3: TGTGCCAGCAGCTCCACAGTTATCGCCTACAATGAGCAGTTCTTC.

The chain is built from TRBV12-3 or TRBV12-4 and TRBJ2-6; D gene unclear. V was trimmed by 10 bases and J by 0 bases, leaving 19 bases between them. CDR3 length equals 17 residues. CDR3: CAIQRFRVSSGANVLTF. Here the CDR3 DNA reads TGTGCCATCCAGCGATTTAGAGTTTCCTCTGGGGCCAACGTCCTGACTTTC.

In nucleotides, the CDR3 is TGCAGTGCTAGGATCAAAGAGACCCAGTACTTC. Protein sequence: CSARIKETQYF. The chain recombines TRBV20-1 with TRBJ2-5; unclear D gene. Trimming removed 3 bases at V and 3 bases at J, with 5 bases between. CDR1 is DFQATT, CDR2 SNEGSKA, per germline (reference sequence). CDR3 length: 11 residues.

J is TRBJ1-2 and V is TRBV13; no clear D gene. V was shortened by 2 bases and J by 1 base, with 8 bases between the two germline ends. Germline V CDR1 and CDR2: PRHDT, FYEKMQ (reference sequence). The CDR3 loop spans 14 amino acids. DNA of the CDR3: TGTGCCAGCAGCTTATGGGCAGATAACTATGGCTACACCTTC. Its protein product is CASSLWADNYGYTF.

The chain links TRBV9 to TRBJ1-3; D gene ambiguous. Trimming took 0 bases from V and 0 from J, leaving 10 bases between them. There are 16 residues in the CDR3. CDR1 is SGDLS and CDR2 is YYNGEE in the germline V gene. CDR3 in DNA: TGTGCCAGCAGCGTAGATGGTTCAGGCTCTGGAAACACCATATATTTT. Protein: CASSVDGSGSGNTIYF.

The chain has TRBV27 and TRBJ2-7; 7 bases line up with TRBD1. Germline V gives CDR1 MNHEY, CDR2 SMNVEV (reference sequence). This CDR3 is 13 amino acids long. The V gene end was trimmed by 6 bases and the J gene end by 4 bases; junction bases not matched to a gene: 6. The CDR3 reads CASRGDRPYEQYF. As DNA, the CDR3 is TGTGCCAGCAGGGGGGACAGACCATACGAGCAGTACTTC.

The chain employs TRBV5-1 and TRBJ1-1, with 8 bases lining up with TRBD1. CDR1 and CDR2 from the germline V gene are SGHRS and YFSETQ. CDR3 length: 16 amino acids. V gave up 4 bases and J gave up 5 bases; unmatched junction bases: 13. CDR3 in amino acids: CASSPGQGEGKTEAFF. Written as DNA, the CDR3 is TGCGCCAGCAGCCCCGGACAGGGAGAGGGGAAGACTGAAGCTTTCTTT.

The chain uses TRBV7-9 and TRBJ1-1; a weak D match, TRBD1 (5 bases). Germline V gene sequence: CDR1 SEHNR, CDR2 FQNEAQ (reference sequence). There are 15 residues in the CDR3. V dropped 1 base and J dropped 3 bases, with 12 bases sitting between them. The DNA for the CDR3 is TGTGCCAGCAGCTTAGTCCAGGGTTTAGACACTGAAGCTTTCTTT. Translating it yields CASSLVQGLDTEAFF.

Details on this clonotype: The junction departs from the called germline gene at one end, perhaps through a read error. V is TRBV7-9 and J is TRBJ1-1; a possible D gene is TRBD1 (5 bases). CDR1 SEHNR and CDR2 FQNEAQ come from the germline V gene (reference sequence). The CDR3 length is 16 residues. DNA of the CDR3: TGTGCCAGCATCTTAGCGGGGGGAGGGACGAACACTGAAGCTTTCTTT. It translates to CASILAGGGTNTEAFF.

The rearrangement joins TRBV27 to TRBJ2-7, with no clear D. The CDR3 totals 14 residues. Per the germline V gene, CDR1 is MNHEY and CDR2 is SMNVEV (reference sequence). V lost 4 bases and J lost 3, with 13 bases in between. The CDR3 is CASSSSLVGYEQYF. Here the CDR3 DNA reads TGTGCCAGCAGTTCCTCCCTCGTTGGCTACGAGCAGTACTTC.

The V gene is TRBV6-2 or TRBV6-3, the J gene TRBJ1-2, with D possibly being TRBD1 (6 bases). The CDR3 spans 13 residues. CDR1 and CDR2 from the germline V gene are MNHEY and SVGEGT. Trimming took 8 bases from V and 4 from J, leaving 14 bases between them. The chain's CDR3 is CASGMGGAYGYTF. The CDR3, as DNA: TGTGCCAGCGGTATGGGGGGCGCCTATGGCTACACCTTC.

The genes are TRBV2 and TRBJ1-6; no definite D call. V gave up 4 bases and J gave up 6 bases, with 7 bases separating them. The CDR3 consists of 13 residues. CDR1 and CDR2 (germline): SNHLY, FYNNEI. In DNA form, the CDR3 reads TGTGCCAGCAGTGTGACGATTAATTCACCCCTCCACTTT. Protein sequence: CASSVTINSPLHF.

This rearrangement joins TRBV9 to TRBJ2-2; D gene uncertain. This CDR3 is 12 amino acids long. V gave up 4 bases and J gave up 3 bases, with 4 bases separating them. CDR1 and CDR2 from the germline V gene are SGDLS and YYNGEE. The CDR3 loop reads CASSKDTGELFF. CDR3 sequence (DNA): TGTGCCAGCAGCAAAGACACCGGGGAGCTGTTTTTT.

The J gene is TRBJ2-1, the V gene TRBV11-2; unclear D gene. Germline assignment: CDR1 SGHAT and CDR2 FQNNGV. The length of the CDR3 is 14 residues. Trimming left V 1 base short and J 8 bases short, with 12 bases between. DNA for the CDR3: TGTGCCAGCAGCTTAGGGGGTGAGGTACATGAGCAGTTCTTC. Amino acids: CASSLGGEVHEQFF.

This rearrangement joins TRBV5-1 to TRBJ1-1; TRBD1 matches at 8 bases. The CDR3 sequence is 14 residues long. The J segment lost 5 bases and the V segment lost 4 bases, leaving 7 bases of the junction unmatched. The germline CDR1 and CDR2 sequences are SGHRS and YFSETQ. CDR3 sequence reads: CASSLYRQGTEAFF. The DNA of the CDR3 is TGCGCCAGCAGCCTCTATCGACAGGGGACTGAAGCTTTCTTT.

The J gene is TRBJ2-5, the V gene TRBV5-1; tentative D call: TRBD2 (5 bases). This CDR3 spans 13 amino acids. The V gene's germline CDR1 is SGHRS and CDR2 YFSETQ. V was pared by 5 bases and J by 2 bases, with 10 bases between. CDR3 region: CASRRELQETQYF. CDR3 nucleotide sequence: TGCGCCAGCAGGAGGGAGCTACAAGAGACCCAGTACTTC.

V usage is TRBV9 and J usage is TRBJ2-3; 10 bases fit TRBD2. The CDR3 length is 17 residues. CDR1 is SGDLS and CDR2 is YYNGEE in the germline V gene. V gave up 4 bases and J gave up 0 bases; unmatched junction bases: 8. In DNA, the CDR3 is TGTGCCAGCAGCCCTATAGCGGGGGGCTCTAGCACAGATACGCAGTATTTT. Translation gives CASSPIAGGSSTDTQYF.

The chain joins TRBV14 to TRBJ2-7; the D gene is possibly TRBD1 (6 bases). The CDR3 sequence is 19 residues long. Trimming stripped 0 bases from V and 3 bases from J, with 24 bases between. Germline V gene lookup returns CDR1 SGHDN and CDR2 FVKESK. CDR3 sequence: CASSQEKDRLALYDYEQYF. The CDR3 nucleotides are TGTGCCAGCAGCCAAGAGAAAGACAGGCTCGCCCTGTACGACTACGAGCAGTACTTC.

This chain joins TRBV20-1 and TRBJ2-1; D call uncertain. The germline gives CDR1 DFQATT, CDR2 SNEGSKA (reference sequence). The CDR3 sequence is 15 residues long. Between the trimmed V and J ends, which lost 2 bases and 0 bases, there was a span of 11 bases. CDR3 sequence: CSARPRPSSYNEQFF. The DNA of the CDR3 is TGCAGTGCTAGACCGCGCCCTAGCTCCTACAATGAGCAGTTCTTC.

The chain carries TRBV7-9 and TRBJ2-7; no clear D. The germline CDR1 and CDR2 sequences are SEHNR and FQNEAQ (reference sequence). V was cut by 6 bases and J by 2 bases, with 8 bases left in between. This CDR3 is built from 12 residues. The chain's CDR3 is CASSLSPYEQYF. The DNA of the CDR3 is TGTGCCAGCAGTTTGAGCCCCTACGAGCAGTACTTC.

The chain is built from TRBV27 and TRBJ2-7; 12 nucleotides match TRBD2. The junction had 1 base not matched to a gene; V was cut back by 0 bases and J by 4 bases. This CDR3 region has 15 residues. Germline V CDR1 and CDR2: MNHEY, SMNVEV (reference sequence). CDR3 in amino acids: CASSLSLAGGYEQYF. The CDR3 region has the DNA TGTGCCAGCAGTTTATCTCTAGCGGGGGGGTACGAGCAGTACTTC.

The V and J genes are TRBV27 and TRBJ2-2; 7 bases line up with TRBD2. CDR3 length: 15 residues. Germline V gives CDR1 MNHEY, CDR2 SMNVEV (reference sequence). Trimming removed 2 bases from V and 0 bases from J; junction bases left unmatched: 0. DNA for the CDR3: TGTGCCAGCAGTTTAGGACTAGCGAACACCGGGGAGCTGTTTTTT. Translating it yields CASSLGLANTGELFF.